This TCR beta chain was found in a study of OX40 agonist ivuxolimab in advanced cancers. Study-level background: The costimulatory receptor OX40 (CD134) was targeted by ivuxolimab, a fully human IgG2 agonistic monoclonal antibody. Among the 50 to 55 dose-escalation patients, about 20 had hepatocellular carcinoma, roughly 15 melanoma, 9 renal cell carcinoma and 9 head and neck cancer. Peripheral TCRbeta sequencing was intended to test whether TCR sequence diversity was altered and clonal T-cell expansion was caused by ivuxolimab. Patients were allowed to have had prior anti-PD-1, anti-PD-L1 or anti-CTLA-4 therapy, and 40% of the dose-escalation patients had been treated with checkpoint inhibitors. Intravenous ivuxolimab was administered to patients every 2 weeks at six dose levels: 0.01, 0.1, 0.3, 1.5, 3 and 10 mg/kg. The paper reports the monotherapy dose-escalation portion (N of about 50 patients) of the phase I ivuxolimab trial. Partial responses occurred in three dose-escalation patients: two with cutaneous melanoma and one with hepatocellular carcinoma. A male proportion of roughly 85% and a mean age of approximately 61 years, ranging from roughly 23 to 85, were recorded for the dose-escalation cohort.

Genomic DNA was isolated from the sorted cells so that the TCRbeta CDR3 region could be sequenced. The immunoSEQ Assay was used for sequencing of TCRbeta CDR3 regions. As stored in TCRdb, this immuneACCESS dataset retains in-frame rearrangements with V and J assigned. A fraction of the clones does not appear; measured against another copy, unresolved V genes explain less than half of the discrepancy, and the remainder lacks a known reason. Across this sample there are around 80,000 clones, with more than 90% seen only once. The ten largest account for under 0.7% of the sample. A word on this clone: Its antigen remains undetermined. No base quality values were provided; no much bigger clone lies one nucleotide off.

What the work shows at the level of the full study, not this receptor alone: At doses of 0.1 to 3.0 mg/kg, clonal expansion of both CD4+ and CD8+ T cells in blood was seen between baseline and week 6. Low levels of normalized T-cell clonal expansion were also seen in some patients who did not respond. Which antigens the clonally expanded peripheral T cells were specific for was not determined. In the 0.1-3.0 mg/kg groups, partial responders had among the lowest normalized peripheral clonal expansion, particularly in CD8+ T cells. On average, CD8+ T cells showed more expanded clones than CD4+ T cells after ivuxolimab.

Patients with a history of autoimmune disease or receiving systemic immunosuppression were excluded from the trial. Peripheral blood for TCR sequencing was drawn from every dose cohort at baseline, at cycle 4 day 1 and at cycle 7 day 1. Samples came from an open-label, multicenter, first-in-human phase I dose-escalation trial of ivuxolimab. The trial enrolled adults with locally advanced or metastatic head and neck squamous cell, hepatocellular, melanoma or renal cell carcinoma. CD4+ and CD8+ T cells were sorted separately from peripheral blood before TCR sequencing. Specimen: CD4+ or CD8+ T cells sorted from blood, collected in a trial of the OX40 agonist ivuxolimab. This sequence originates from an adult with an advanced solid tumor such as melanoma, head and neck, liver or kidney cancer.

The DNA reads as follows: TGTGCCAGCAGCGACCCACCGGGACTAGTCGGCGCCGGGGAGCTGTTTTTT. Its translation is CASSDPPGLVGAGELFF. This receptor chain uses TRBV9 and TRBJ2-2, with TRBD2 matching 8 junction bases. According to the germline V gene, CDR1 reads SGDLS and CDR2 reads YYNGEE. Germline trimming amounts to 3 bases on V and 6 bases on J, with 13 as the count of junction bases outside the gene matches. CDR3 length: 17 amino acids, cysteine to phenylalanine. The kept DNA is CDR3 alone, 51 bases in frame from the first base.